A selection of T cell receptor beta chains follows, all from one sample in a study of vaccination and CD4 T cells after COVID-19. Using its own MiXCR run on the PCR reads, TCRdb lists one record per CDR3 protein. The sample lists 15,000 to 25,000 distinct CDR3 sequences, 45% to 60% seen once, with nearly 7.5% in the top ten. These receptors are not linked to any known antigen. The source material was CD4+ T cells from blood, cultured in vitro. These receptors were taken from a human donor who had recovered from COVID-19. Both conserved end residues are part of each CDR3. D genes are given only for firm matches. Clone size appears in some rows only: once, few, many, or a class for an expanded clone.

>TRBJ1-1|-|TRBV30|-
CAWSARGGNTEAFF
TGTGCCTGGAGCGCCCGAGGGGGGAACACTGAAGCTTTCTTT
>TRBJ1-5|-|TRBV28|-
CASSFVRVSNQPQHF
TGTGCCAGCAGTTTTGTACGTGTTAGCAATCAGCCCCAGCATTTT
>TRBJ2-1|-|TRBV11-2|TRBD2
CASSTRTSGDYNEQFF
TGTGCCAGCAGCACCAGGACTAGCGGGGATTACAATGAGCAGTTCTTC
>TRBJ1-6|few|TRBV20-1|-
CSALRGYNSPLHF
TGCAGTGCTTTGCGTGGCTATAATTCACCCCTCCACTTT
>TRBJ2-5|few|TRBV2|-
CASSEALQGGETQYF
TGTGCCAGCAGTGAAGCGCTTCAGGGAGGAGAGACCCAGTACTTC
>TRBJ2-2|few|TRBV10-2|-
CASSDGARGVANTGELFF
TGCGCCAGCAGTGATGGGGCCAGGGGTGTAGCTAACACCGGGGAGCTGTTTTTT
>TRBJ2-5|once|TRBV6-1|TRBD1
CASSGTGTGGRETQYF
TGTGCCAGCAGTGGGACCGGGACAGGGGGCCGGGAGACCCAGTACTTC
>TRBJ1-1|-|TRBV5-1|TRBD1
CASSLVAGGDTEAFF
TGCGCCAGCAGCTTGGTGGCAGGGGGGGACACTGAAGCTTTCTTT
>TRBJ1-2|few|TRBV20-1|-
CSAARIPNYGYTF
TGCAGTGCTGCGCGGATTCCTAACTATGGCTACACCTTC
>TRBJ1-6|-|TRBV7-9|-
CASSIGNSPLHF
TGTGCCAGCAGCATCGGAAATTCACCCCTCCACTTT